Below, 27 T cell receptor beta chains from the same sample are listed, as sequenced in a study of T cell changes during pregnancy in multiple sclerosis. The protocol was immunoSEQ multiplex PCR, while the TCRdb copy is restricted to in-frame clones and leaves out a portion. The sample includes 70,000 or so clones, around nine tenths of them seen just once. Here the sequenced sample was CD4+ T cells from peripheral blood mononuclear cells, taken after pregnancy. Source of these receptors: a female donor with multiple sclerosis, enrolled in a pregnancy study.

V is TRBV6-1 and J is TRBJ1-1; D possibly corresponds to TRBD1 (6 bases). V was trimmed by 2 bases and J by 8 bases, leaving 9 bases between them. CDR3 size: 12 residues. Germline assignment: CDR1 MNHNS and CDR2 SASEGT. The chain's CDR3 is CASSERGGEAFF. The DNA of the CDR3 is TGTGCCAGCAGTGAAAGAGGGGGAGAAGCTTTCTTT.

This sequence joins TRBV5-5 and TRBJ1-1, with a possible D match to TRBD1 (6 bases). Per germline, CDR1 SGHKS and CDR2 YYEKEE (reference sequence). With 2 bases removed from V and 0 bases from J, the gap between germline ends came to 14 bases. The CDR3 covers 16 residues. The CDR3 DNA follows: TGTGCCAGCAGCTTCGCGGGGGGACACCTGAACACTGAAGCTTTCTTT. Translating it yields CASSFAGGHLNTEAFF. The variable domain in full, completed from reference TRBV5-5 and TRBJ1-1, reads DAGVTQSPTHLIKTRGQQVTLRCSPISGHKSVSWYQQVLGQGPQFIFQYYEKEERGRGNFPDRFSARQFPNYSSELNVNALLLGDSALYLCASSFAGGHLNTEAFFGQGTRLTVV.

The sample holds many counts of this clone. The CDR3 DNA is TGTGTCAGAAGCTTAGAGCGGGGCCAGCATAGCAATCAGCCCCAGCATTTT. Translated: CVRSLERGQHSNQPQHF. The chain carries TRBV7-5 and TRBJ1-5. TRBV7-5 is listed as a pseudogene. The CDR3 totals 17 residues.

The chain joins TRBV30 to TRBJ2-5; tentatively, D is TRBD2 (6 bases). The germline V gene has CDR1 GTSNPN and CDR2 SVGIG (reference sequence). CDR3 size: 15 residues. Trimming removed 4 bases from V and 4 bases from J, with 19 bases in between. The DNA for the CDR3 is TGTGCCTGGATCCACGGACGGGGGACTGCAGAGACCCAGTACTTC. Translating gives CAWIHGRGTAETQYF.

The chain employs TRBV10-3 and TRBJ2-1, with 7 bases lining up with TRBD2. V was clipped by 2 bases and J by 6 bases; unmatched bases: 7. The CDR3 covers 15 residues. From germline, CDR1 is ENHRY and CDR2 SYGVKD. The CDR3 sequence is CAISENTGTINEQFF. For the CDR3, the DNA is TGTGCCATCAGTGAGAATACCGGGACTATCAATGAGCAGTTCTTC.

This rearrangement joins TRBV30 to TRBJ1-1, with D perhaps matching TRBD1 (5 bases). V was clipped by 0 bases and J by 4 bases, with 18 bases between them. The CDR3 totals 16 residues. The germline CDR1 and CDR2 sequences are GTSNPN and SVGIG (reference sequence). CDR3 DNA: TGTGCCTGGAGTGTAGGGGTCGGAACGGGGGGCACTGAAGCTTTCTTT. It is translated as CAWSVGVGTGGTEAFF.

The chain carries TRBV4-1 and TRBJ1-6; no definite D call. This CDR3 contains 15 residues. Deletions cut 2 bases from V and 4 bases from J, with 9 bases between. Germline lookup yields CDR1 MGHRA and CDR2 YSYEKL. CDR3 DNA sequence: TGCGCCAGCAGCCAATGGCCGGAGTATAATTCACCCCTCCACTTT. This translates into CASSQWPEYNSPLHF.

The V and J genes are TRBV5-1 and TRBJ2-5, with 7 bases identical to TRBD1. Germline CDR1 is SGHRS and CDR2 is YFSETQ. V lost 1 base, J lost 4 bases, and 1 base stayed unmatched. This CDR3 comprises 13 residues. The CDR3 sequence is CASSLSGGETQYF. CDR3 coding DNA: TGCGCCAGCAGCTTGTCAGGGGGAGAGACCCAGTACTTC.

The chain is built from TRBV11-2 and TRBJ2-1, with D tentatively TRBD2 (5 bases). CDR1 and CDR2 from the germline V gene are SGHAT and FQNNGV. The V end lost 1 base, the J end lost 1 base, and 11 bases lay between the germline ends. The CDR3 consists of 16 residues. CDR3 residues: CASSLVRGGSYNEQFF. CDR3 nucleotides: TGTGCCAGCAGCTTAGTCCGTGGCGGGTCCTACAATGAGCAGTTCTTC.

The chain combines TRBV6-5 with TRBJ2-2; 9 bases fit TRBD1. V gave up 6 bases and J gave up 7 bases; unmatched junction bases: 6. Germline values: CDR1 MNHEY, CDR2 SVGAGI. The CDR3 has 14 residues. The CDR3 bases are TGTGCCAGCAGAAACAGGGGGCAAGGCGGGGAGCTGTTTTTT. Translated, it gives CASRNRGQGGELFF.

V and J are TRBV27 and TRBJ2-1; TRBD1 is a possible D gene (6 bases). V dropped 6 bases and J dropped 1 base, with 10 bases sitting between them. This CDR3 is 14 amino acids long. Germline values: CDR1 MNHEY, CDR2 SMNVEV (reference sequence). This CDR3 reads CASRPGESYNEQFF. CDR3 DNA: TGTGCCAGCAGGCCAGGGGAGTCCTACAATGAGCAGTTCTTC.

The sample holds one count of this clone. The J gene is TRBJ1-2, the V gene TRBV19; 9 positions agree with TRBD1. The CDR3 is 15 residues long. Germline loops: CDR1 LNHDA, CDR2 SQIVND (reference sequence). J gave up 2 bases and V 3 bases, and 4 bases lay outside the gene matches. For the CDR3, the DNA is TGTGCCAGTAGTATCCGGACAGGGGAAAACTATGGCTACACCTTC. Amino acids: CASSIRTGENYGYTF.

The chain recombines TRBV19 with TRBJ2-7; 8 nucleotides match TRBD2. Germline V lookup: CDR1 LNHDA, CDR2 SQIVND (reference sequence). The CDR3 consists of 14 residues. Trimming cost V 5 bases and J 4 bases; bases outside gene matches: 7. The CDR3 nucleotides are TGTGCCAGTAGTCCCAGAGCGGGAGAGTACGAGCAGTACTTC. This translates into CASSPRAGEYEQYF.

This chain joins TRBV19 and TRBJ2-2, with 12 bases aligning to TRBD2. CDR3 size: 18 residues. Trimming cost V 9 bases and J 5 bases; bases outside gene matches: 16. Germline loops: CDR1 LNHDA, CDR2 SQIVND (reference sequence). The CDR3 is CASLSFATSGRVTGELFF. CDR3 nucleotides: TGTGCCAGCCTTTCTTTTGCGACTAGCGGGAGAGTGACCGGGGAGCTGTTTTTT.

The CDR3 nucleotides are TGTGCCAGCACTACTTACTCTGGGGCCAACGTCCTGACTTTC. Its translation is CASTTYSGANVLTF. The rearrangement joins TRBV25-1 to TRBJ2-6; D gene uncertain. Germline V gene sequence: CDR1 MGHDK, CDR2 SYGVNS. This CDR3 has 14 amino acids. The ends were cut back, 7 bases at V and 0 bases at J, with 7 bases in the middle.

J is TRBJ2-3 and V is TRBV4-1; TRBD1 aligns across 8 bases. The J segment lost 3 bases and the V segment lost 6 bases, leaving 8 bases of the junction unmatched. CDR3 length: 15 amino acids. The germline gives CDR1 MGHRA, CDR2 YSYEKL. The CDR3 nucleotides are TGCGCCAGCAGTTACAGGGGGACTTGGACAGATACGCAGTATTTT. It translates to CASSYRGTWTDTQYF.

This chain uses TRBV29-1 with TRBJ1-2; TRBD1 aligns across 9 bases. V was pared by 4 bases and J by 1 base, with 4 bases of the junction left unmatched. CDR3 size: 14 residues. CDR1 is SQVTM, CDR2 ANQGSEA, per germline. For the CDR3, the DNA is TGCAGCGTTGGGACAGGGGAGGGTAACTATGGCTACACCTTC. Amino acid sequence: CSVGTGEGNYGYTF.

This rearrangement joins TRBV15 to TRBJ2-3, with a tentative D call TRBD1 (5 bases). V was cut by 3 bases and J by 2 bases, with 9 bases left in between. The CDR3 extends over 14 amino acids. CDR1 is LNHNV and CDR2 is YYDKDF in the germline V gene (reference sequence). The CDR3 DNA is TGTGCCACCAGCAGGGACACTGCCACAGATACGCAGTATTTT. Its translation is CATSRDTATDTQYF.

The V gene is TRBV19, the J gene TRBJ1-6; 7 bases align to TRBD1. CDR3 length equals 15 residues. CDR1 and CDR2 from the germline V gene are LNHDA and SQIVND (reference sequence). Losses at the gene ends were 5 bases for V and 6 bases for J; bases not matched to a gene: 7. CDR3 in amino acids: CASSLGGQINSPLHF. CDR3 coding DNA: TGTGCCAGTAGTCTTGGGGGACAGATTAATTCACCCCTCCACTTT.

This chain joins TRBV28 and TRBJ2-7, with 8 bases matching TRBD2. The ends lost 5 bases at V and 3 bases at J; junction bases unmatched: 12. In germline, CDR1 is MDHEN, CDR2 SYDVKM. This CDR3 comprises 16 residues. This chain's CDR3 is CASSQITGGIVYEQYF. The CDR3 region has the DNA TGTGCCAGCAGTCAAATAACGGGGGGGATCGTCTACGAGCAGTACTTC. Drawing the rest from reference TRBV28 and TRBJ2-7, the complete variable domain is DVKVTQSSRYLVKRTGEKVFLECVQDMDHENMFWYRQDPGLGLRLIYFSYDVKMKEKGDIPEGYSVSREKKERFSLILESASTNQTSMYLCASSQITGGIVYEQYFGPGTRLTVT.

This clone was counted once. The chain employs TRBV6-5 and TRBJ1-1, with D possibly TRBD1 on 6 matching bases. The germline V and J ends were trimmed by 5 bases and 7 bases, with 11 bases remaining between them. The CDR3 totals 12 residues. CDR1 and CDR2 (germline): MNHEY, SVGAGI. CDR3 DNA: TGTGCCAGCAGTAACGACAGGAGTGAAGCTTTCTTT. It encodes CASSNDRSEAFF.

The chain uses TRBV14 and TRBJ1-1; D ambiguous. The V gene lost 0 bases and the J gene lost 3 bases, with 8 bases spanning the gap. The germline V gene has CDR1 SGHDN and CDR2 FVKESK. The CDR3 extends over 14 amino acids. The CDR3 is CASSQELAYTEAFF. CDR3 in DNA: TGTGCCAGCAGCCAAGAATTAGCTTACACTGAAGCTTTCTTT. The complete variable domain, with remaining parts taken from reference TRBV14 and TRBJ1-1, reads EAGVTQFPSHSVIEKGQTVTLRCDPISGHDNLYWYRRVMGKEIKFLLHFVKESKQDESGMPNNRFLAERTGGTYSTLKVQPAELEDSGVYFCASSQELAYTEAFFGQGTRLTVV.

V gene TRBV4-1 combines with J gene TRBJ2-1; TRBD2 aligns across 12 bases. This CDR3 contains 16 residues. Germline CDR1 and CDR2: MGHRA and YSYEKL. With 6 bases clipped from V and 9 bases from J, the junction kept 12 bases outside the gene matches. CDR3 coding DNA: TGCGCCAGCAGACAACTTGTGACTAGCGGGAGCACTGAGCAGTTCTTC. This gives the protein CASRQLVTSGSTEQFF.

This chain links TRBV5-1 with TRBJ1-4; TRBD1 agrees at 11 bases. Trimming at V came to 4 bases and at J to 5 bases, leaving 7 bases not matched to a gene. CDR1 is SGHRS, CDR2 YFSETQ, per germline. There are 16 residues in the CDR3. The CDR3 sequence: CASSLGQGARNEKLFF. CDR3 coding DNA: TGCGCCAGCAGCCTAGGACAGGGGGCAAGAAATGAAAAACTGTTTTTT.

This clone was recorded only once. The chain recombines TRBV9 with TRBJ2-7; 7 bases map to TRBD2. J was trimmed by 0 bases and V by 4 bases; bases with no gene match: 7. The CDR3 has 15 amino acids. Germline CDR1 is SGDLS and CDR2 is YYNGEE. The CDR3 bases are TGTGCCAGCAGCAGGGAGGGCGGCTTCTCCTACGAGCAGTACTTC. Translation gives CASSREGGFSYEQYF.

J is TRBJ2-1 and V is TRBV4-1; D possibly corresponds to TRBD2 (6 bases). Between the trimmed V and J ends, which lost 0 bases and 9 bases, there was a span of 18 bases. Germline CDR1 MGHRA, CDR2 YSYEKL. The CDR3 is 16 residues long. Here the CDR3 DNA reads TGCGCCAGCAGCCAAGAAGGAACGGAGGGGATGGGTGAGCAGTTCTTC. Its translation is CASSQEGTEGMGEQFF.

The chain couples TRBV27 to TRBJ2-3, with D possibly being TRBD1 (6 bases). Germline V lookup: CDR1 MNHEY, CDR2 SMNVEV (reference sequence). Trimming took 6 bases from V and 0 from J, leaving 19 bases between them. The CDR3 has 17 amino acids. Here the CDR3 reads CASSRSWGLSSTDTQYF. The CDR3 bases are TGTGCCAGCAGCCGAAGCTGGGGGCTATCTAGCACAGATACGCAGTATTTT.